This TCR beta chain was recovered during a study of T cell changes during pregnancy in multiple sclerosis. Using immunoSEQ multiplex PCR, the repertoire was profiled, and TCRdb retains in-frame clones only, with some absent. The sample contains 45,000 or so clones, more than 85% of which appear only once. Germline V gene data show CDR1 as SGHVS and CDR2 as FNYEAQ. CDR3 length equals 16 residues. The V and J ends lost 1 base and 3 bases respectively, with 14 bases between them. The sample consisted of CD8+ T cells from peripheral blood mononuclear cells, taken after pregnancy. The clonotype was recovered from a female donor with multiple sclerosis, enrolled in a pregnancy study. V and J are TRBV7-6 and TRBJ2-3, with a weak D call TRBD1 (6 bases). The CDR3 DNA reads TGTGCCAGCAGCTTAGTTTCAGGGGTCTCAACAGATACGCAGTATTTT. Protein product: CASSLVSGVSTDTQYF.